This T cell receptor beta chain was captured in a study of cytomegalovirus exposure and HLA in healthy donors (dated by TCRdb to 2017 to 2019). Regarding the study in general: An earlier analysis of some 600 of the donors reported about 260 Gb of sequence data and 95 million to 120 million unique TCR beta sequences obtained from some 200 million T cells. Besides the first cohort of around 670 subjects, a separate validation cohort made up of 95 to 150 different subjects was used. An early release covering roughly 600 HLA-typed donors comprised about 290 gigabases of sequencing data and 65 million to 100 million unique TCR sequences. The study was designed to test whether signatures of past pathogen exposure could be identified by cataloging public T cell receptors. The genetic ancestry cluster associated with self-reported Caucasian donors included 65% to 90% of the roughly 410 genotyped donors. To predict cytomegalovirus infection status, the study combined high-throughput TCR immunosequencing, statistical association of individual TCRs with disease status, and machine learning. Four to six DR-DQ haplotypes were handled as single units for association and clustering, since linkage in the cohort was strong. The number of typed donors differed by locus: roughly 620-630 for A, B, C, DRB1 and DQB1; roughly 510 for DQA1; 606 for DPA1; and some 430 for DPB1. Donor age, sex, ethnicity and CMV serostatus were compiled together with the repertoire data. A later genetic analysis used genome-wide SNP genotypes for about 65% of the roughly 670 donors, treating that subset as a discovery cohort. In an earlier analysis of roughly 600 of the donors, high-throughput TCR beta sequencing was used to judge whether each TCR beta V gene segment behaved as functional or pseudogenic. Every discovery cohort repertoire had been produced on one sequencing platform. To study patterns of TCR occurrence, a later analysis re-analyzed previously published TCR beta repertoires from around 670 donors and added high-resolution HLA genotyping. Across around 400 genotyped donors of the cohort, an average of roughly 250,000 unique TCR beta nucleotide sequences per donor were sequenced, and about a sixth of those sequences were non-productive. The study profiled the T cell repertoires of 550 to 700 subjects by immunosequencing and related them to cytomegalovirus serostatus. Rather than drawing on any new phenotypic data, the later analysis identified candidate immune exposures from TCR beta sequences and the way those sequences occurred across donors. Both class I and class II loci were covered by HLA typing, at four-digit resolution. General study outcomes and caveats: In a later analysis, TCR association rates were found to vary across HLA loci, with the most associated TCRs seen for DRB1 alleles and the fewest for HLA-C alleles. The classifier was reported to diagnose cytomegalovirus status with high specificity and sensitivity in both the original and validation cohorts. The authors suggested that the approach could potentially be extended to other disease states and immunological phenotypes. A group of highly shared sequence variants was considered likely to be a technical artifact of the sequencing pipeline. According to a later analysis, most CMV-associated TCR beta chains appeared to be HLA-restricted, and the HLA associations seemed to be driven largely by CMV exposure. A later analysis found that HLA-associated TCR beta chains were more clonally expanded and had lower generation probabilities than equally common non-associated chains. While some public TCRs were present in many individuals, most TCR sequences turned up only very rarely across donors. Three of the identified cytomegalovirus-associated TCR beta chains were confirmed in vitro to be specific for cytomegalovirus antigens. About 17 rarely observed V segments, including chromosome 9 orphons, were excluded from the earlier analysis of 550 to 700 of the donors because counts were too low. Because HLA typing was unavailable for some donors at each locus, only the typed subset was used in association tests. According to a later genetic analysis, donors in an Asian-associated ancestry cluster had fewer N-insertions in productive TCRs than the approximately 630-donor mean. Some IMGT-functional V segments, including TRBV6-2 and TRBV6-3, could not be told apart with the 87-base-pair reads, so those segments were excluded. An association between a missense DCLRE1C variant and V-gene and J-gene trimming of TCR beta chains was found in a later genetic analysis and replicated in an independent cohort. The cohort was sequenced for TCR beta chains only, and without alpha or paired-chain data the features that could be detected were limited. A later analysis reported that several top co-occurrence clusters appeared linked to parvovirus B19, influenza, CMV and Epstein-Barr virus. In an earlier analysis of about 540 of the donors, most TCR beta V segments were observed in productive rearrangements about 87% or about 30% of the time, broadly matching IMGT annotations. A further reported finding was that TCR beta sequences accurately predicted the HLA-A and HLA-B alleles for most subjects in the first cohort. A later analysis associated 15,000 to 20,000 TCR beta sequences with specific HLA alleles at a false discovery rate of 0.05. Strong co-occurrence of HLA alleles, especially DR and DQ, made assigning TCR associations to individual alleles difficult. The study gave a list of 150 to 200 TCR beta chains associated with cytomegalovirus. Linkage disequilibrium might explain the correlated functional status among segregating V segments, but an unknown experimental factor could not be ruled out. The only immune exposure information available for the cohort was CMV serostatus. The presence/absence analyses assumed that sequencing depth was roughly uniform across donors, and that assumption may not be true.

With regard to this clone: Its antigen specificity is not known. The record has no base qualities; no much larger clone is one base away.

The germline V gene sets CDR1 to SGHDT and CDR2 to YYEEEE. Trimming takes 0 bases off V and 6 bases off J; junction bases not matched to a gene: 5. The CDR3, from cysteine to phenylalanine, totals 15 residues. The DNA shown is the 45-base CDR3, in frame from base 1. The protocol used for the library was the immunoSEQ multiplex PCR assay. A mixture of 60 forward primers for TCR Vbeta segments and 13 reverse primers for TCR Jbeta segments was used in the multiplex PCR. A multiplex PCR assay on genomic DNA amplified the CDR3 region of rearranged TCR beta genes. Amplified TCR beta libraries were sequenced as 87-base-pair reads on the Illumina HiSeq System. The authors' pipeline ran thus. In a later analysis, tens of millions of unique TCR beta chains were counted across the 650 to 700 repertoires, and roughly 11 million of these chains were shared by at least two donors. To remove PCR and sequencing errors, raw reads were error-corrected and collapsed into unique sequences using a nearest-neighbor algorithm that merged closely related sequences. Alignment of CDR3 sequences to IMGT reference sequences was used to assign V, D and J gene segments. For a sequence to be retained, a match of at least six nucleotides was required to both a V gene segment and a J gene segment. Rearrangements were called productive when the CDR3 lacked stop codons and stayed in frame with V and J; all others were non-productive. Following IMGT convention, CDR3 was defined as the stretch from the second conserved V-encoded cysteine to the conserved J-encoded phenylalanine. The earlier analysis of about 530 of the donors excluded any sequence lacking an unambiguous match to a single V gene segment. An earlier analysis of under 750 of the donors called V segments functional above 56.7% productive rearrangements and segregating when the between-donor standard deviation exceeded 5%. A statistical classification framework was built to diagnose cytomegalovirus status from the catalog of TCR beta chain sequences. A later analysis assigned V and J genes by comparing TCR nucleotide sequences with IMGT/GENE-DB human TR gene sequences. A later analysis assigned CDR3 sequences and most-parsimonious VDJ recombination scenarios with the TCRdist pipeline. In a later analysis, each TCR beta chain was defined by its CDR3 amino acid sequence together with its V-gene family, and reads without a unique V-gene family were excluded. As a way to deal with suspected cross-contamination and a sequencing artifact, a later analysis dropped nearly 600 nucleotide sequences that were highly shared and had low generation probability. In a later analysis, a clonal expansion index for each public chain was calculated from normalized within-repertoire ranks of inferred template counts. Generation probabilities in a later analysis came from a VDJ recombination model fitted to out-of-frame rearrangements, and those results were checked against IGoR. In a later analysis, hypergeometric tests were used to score TCR-TCR, TCR-HLA and TCR-CMV co-occurrence, with a repertoire-size bias correction applied to TCR pairs. To estimate false discovery rates, a later analysis permuted the HLA or CMV assignments 20 times. In a later analysis, co-occurring TCRs were grouped using DBSCAN, and TCRdist sequence similarity was added for clustering within HLA-allele-positive subsets. Repertoires with fewer than 30,000 or more than 120,000 public chains were left out of co-occurrence clustering, as were a handful of repertoires with anomalous nucleotide sharing. TCRdb retrieved this table from immuneACCESS and kept in-frame rearrangements only. Not all clones are present; in checked studies, unresolved V genes account for under half, and no reason is known for the remainder. V, J and clone size were drawn from that table, and D and trimming were deduced from the DNA. The sample includes 150,000 or so clones, with more than 65% observed a single time. About 4.7% of the sample belongs to the ten largest clones.

In total, approximately 690 healthy bone marrow donors made up the cohort. Cohort members were all nominally healthy when sampled, although unrecorded immune exposures were likely present. The donor was CMV seropositive and was included in the group of some 290 seropositive cohort members. Each donor provided a peripheral blood sample, and peripheral blood mononuclear cells were used for TCR beta sequencing. Genomic DNA was extracted from the blood cell samples with the Qiagen DNeasy Blood Extraction Kit. Source material: PBMCs. The TCR was taken from a young man in good health and CMV-seropositive. The chain links TRBV5-6 with TRBJ2-3; 9 nucleotides in the junction match TRBD1. The sequence in DNA is TGTGCCAGCAGCTTGGAGGGACAGGGCAGCGATACGCAGTATTTT. Its protein reads: CASSLEGQGSDTQYF. Beyond the CDR3, the reference TRBV5-6 and TRBJ2-3 genes provide the residues; the full variable domain reads: DAGVTQSPTHLIKTRGQQVTLRCSPKSGHDTVSWYQQALGQGPQFIFQYYEEEERQRGNFPDRFSGHQFPNYSSELNVNALLLGDSALYLCASSLEGQGSDTQYFGPGTRLTVL.